This TCR beta chain originates from a study of shared clonotypes between healthy human individuals. Between the trimmed V and J ends, which lost 3 bases and 0 bases, there was a span of 9 bases. CDR1 and CDR2 from the germline V gene are KGHSH and LQKENI. This CDR3 comprises 14 residues. Data came from immunoSEQ multiplex PCR; TCRdb stores just in-frame clones and leaves some out. The data contain some 580,000 clones, roughly 97% of them singletons. The sequencing sample was made of naive CD4+ T cells sorted from blood. Described subset: CD45RA+ positively selected. J is TRBJ2-7 and V is TRBV18; D is unclear. The TCR originated in a woman aged 25 to 39 in good health. CDR3 DNA sequence: TGTGCCAGCTCACCCGGGCCGGACTCCTACGAGCAGTACTTC. Residues: CASSPGPDSYEQYF.